This T cell receptor (beta chain) was obtained from a study of cytomegalovirus exposure and HLA in healthy donors. The table came from immunoSEQ multiplex PCR; TCRdb's copy has only in-frame clones and leaves some out. The sample shows around 190,000 clones, roughly 86% of them seen only once. CDR3 length: 17 amino acids. Unmatched junction bases numbered 13, after V lost 6 bases and J lost 0 bases. Germline CDR1 SQVTM, CDR2 ANQGSEA. The origin of this receptor is a man aged 25 to 40 in good health and CMV-seropositive. The chain joins TRBV29-1 to TRBJ1-1; TRBD1 matches 10 bases. The sample consisted of PBMCs. The CDR3 sequence is CSVGITPGQGLNTEAFF. CDR3 DNA: TGCAGCGTGGGGATTACGCCGGGACAGGGGCTGAACACTGAAGCTTTCTTT.